This paragraph reports one T cell receptor beta chain. This entry is derived from a study of cytomegalovirus exposure and HLA in healthy donors. The PCR was carried out with 60 Vbeta primers and 13 Jbeta primers. Some clones are missing from TCRdb's copy, which holds only in-frame ones; the method was immunoSEQ multiplex PCR. The sample gives approximately 130,000 clones, 72% of which show up once; approximately 4% is in the top ten. The CDR3 is 15 residues long. From germline, CDR1 is LGHNA and CDR2 YNFKEQ. V was clipped by 2 bases and J by 1 base; unmatched bases: 2. Sequenced sample: PBMCs. The rearrangement uses TRBV4-2 and TRBJ1-1; 9 bases fit TRBD1. The receptor was derived from a man between 50 and 59 years old in good health and CMV-seropositive. The CDR3 is CASSQTGGGNTEAFF. The CDR3 coding sequence is TGTGCCAGCAGCCAAACAGGGGGCGGGAACACTGAAGCTTTCTTT.